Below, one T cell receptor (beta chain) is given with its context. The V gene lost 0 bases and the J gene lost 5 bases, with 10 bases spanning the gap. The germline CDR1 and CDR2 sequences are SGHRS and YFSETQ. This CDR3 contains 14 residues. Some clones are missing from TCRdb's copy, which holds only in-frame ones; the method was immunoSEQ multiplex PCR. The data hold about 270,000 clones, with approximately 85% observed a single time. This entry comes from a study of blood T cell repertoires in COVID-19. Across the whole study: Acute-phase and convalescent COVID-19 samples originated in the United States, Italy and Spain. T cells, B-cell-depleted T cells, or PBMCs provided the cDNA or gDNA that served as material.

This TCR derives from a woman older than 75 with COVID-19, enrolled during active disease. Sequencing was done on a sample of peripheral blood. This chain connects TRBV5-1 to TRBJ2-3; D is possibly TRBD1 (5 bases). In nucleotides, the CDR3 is TGCGCCAGCAGCTTGGTACAGGCTGAAGATACGCAGTATTTT. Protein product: CASSLVQAEDTQYF.